This T cell receptor (beta chain) came from a study of beta chain features in type 1 diabetes. Study summary: Patient and healthy donor groups were alike in age, gender and cell yields.

Trimming shortened V by 6 bases and J by 6 bases, and 22 bases separated the two germline ends. CDR1 and CDR2 from the germline V gene are SGHNT and YYREEE (reference sequence). CDR3 length: 15 amino acids. Study results and limitations: The question of HLA type influencing TCRB rearrangement was one that remained unresolved here. VDJ junctions in type 1 diabetes patients carried more deletions and fewer insertions. There was a possibility that cDNA sequencing over-represented cells with high TCR expression.

The study reverse transcribed the entire isolated RNA, so it sequenced expressed TCRB transcripts. The data were produced by immunoSEQ multiplex PCR, yet TCRdb's version contains in-frame clones alone and is incomplete. The table records some 220,000 clones, approximately 11% of them present only once. In its sample, this clone was seen a few times. Its antigen is unknown. The V gene is TRBV5-4, the J gene TRBJ2-7, with a weak D call TRBD1 (6 bases). This TCR was sampled from a man between 18 and 35 years old in good health. Sequencing was carried out using central memory CD4+ T cells from blood. CDR3: CASTAPGTPGGEQYF. The CDR3 bases are TGTGCCAGCACCGCACCCGGGACACCAGGAGGCGAGCAGTACTTC.